These 8 T cell receptor beta chains originate from one sample sequenced in a study of graft-versus-host responses after intestinal transplantation. For these receptors, no antigen is known. TCRdb keeps only in-frame clones here, not all; method: immunoSEQ multiplex PCR. This table has over 100,000 clones, 85% to 95% appearing once. Sequenced here: unstimulated CD8+ T cells sorted from spleen or lymph node cells, sampled before transplant. The receptors originated from a human donor who was the organ donor for an intestinal transplant.

The V call is TRBV6-5, the J call TRBJ1-5; D remains ambiguous. Per the germline V gene, CDR1 is MNHEY and CDR2 is SVGAGI. The CDR3 is made up of 13 amino acids. The V end was cut by 2 bases, the J end by 4 bases, with 6 bases between. CDR3 coding DNA: TGTGCCAGCAGTTACGCCAGAAATCAGCCCCAGCATTTT. Translating gives CASSYARNQPQHF.

The chain is built from TRBV4-1 and TRBJ2-7; possibly TRBD2 for D (5 bases). The ends were cut back, 4 bases at V and 4 bases at J, with 17 bases in the middle. CDR1 is MGHRA, CDR2 YSYEKL, per germline. CDR3 size: 15 residues. The chain's CDR3 is CASSPGTGLIYEQYF. The CDR3, as DNA: TGCGCCAGCAGCCCCGGAACGGGATTAATATACGAGCAGTACTTC.

This rearrangement joins TRBV7-9 to TRBJ1-3, with no clear D. CDR3 length equals 17 residues. Trimming left V 4 bases short and J 0 bases short, with 16 bases between. Germline V gene data show CDR1 as SEHNR and CDR2 as FQNEAQ (reference sequence). CDR3 nucleotide sequence: TGTGCCAGCAGCTCACCGAAGACGGAAGACTCTGGAAACACCATATATTTT. Its translation: CASSSPKTEDSGNTIYF.

V and J are TRBV2 and TRBJ2-1, with D unresolved. The germline CDR1 and CDR2 sequences are SNHLY and FYNNEI. The CDR3 is 12 amino acids. Trimming pared 3 bases from V and 7 bases from J, leaving 7 bases between. This CDR3 reads CASSELWNEQFF. The CDR3 coding sequence is TGTGCCAGCAGTGAGTTATGGAATGAGCAGTTCTTC. The variable domain in full, with the rest retrieved from reference TRBV2 and TRBJ2-1, is EPEVTQTPSHQVTQMGQEVILRCVPISNHLYFYWYRQILGQKVEFLVSFYNNEISEKSEIFDDQFSVERPDGSNFTLKIRSTKLEDSAMYFCASSELWNEQFFGPGTRLTVL.

The chain links TRBV9 to TRBJ2-5, with TRBD1 matching over 9 bases. This CDR3 is 16 amino acids long. The ends lost 3 bases at V and 5 bases at J; junction bases unmatched: 11. Germline CDR1 and CDR2: SGDLS and YYNGEE. The CDR3 DNA reads TGTGCCAGCAGCGCCCGACAGGGGGTAAGGTGGGAGACCCAGTACTTC. Amino acid sequence: CASSARQGVRWETQYF.

This chain links TRBV2 with TRBJ2-1; D uncertain. The CDR3 spans 11 residues. Germline V gene data show CDR1 as SNHLY and CDR2 as FYNNEI. Trimming cost V 8 bases and J 5 bases, with 7 bases left between them. CDR3 DNA: TGTGCCAGCCGAGGACACAATGAGCAGTTCTTC. Its protein product is CASRGHNEQFF.

V is TRBV5-6 and J is TRBJ2-7, with D unresolved. From germline, CDR1 is SGHDT and CDR2 YYEEEE. The CDR3 has 12 residues. Trimming cost V 1 base and J 2 bases, with 4 bases left between them. For the CDR3, the DNA is TGTGCCAGCAGCTTGACAACCTACGAGCAGTACTTC. Translated: CASSLTTYEQYF.

CDR3 DNA: TGTGCCAGCAGTTATGGTCTGCTCAATGAGCAGTTCTTC. It specifies CASSYGLLNEQFF. The chain uses TRBV6-6 and TRBJ2-1; D gene unclear. The CDR3 is 13 amino acids. Between the trimmed V and J ends, which lost 3 bases and 6 bases, there was a span of 9 bases. Germline CDR1 and CDR2: MNHNY and SVGAGI (reference sequence).